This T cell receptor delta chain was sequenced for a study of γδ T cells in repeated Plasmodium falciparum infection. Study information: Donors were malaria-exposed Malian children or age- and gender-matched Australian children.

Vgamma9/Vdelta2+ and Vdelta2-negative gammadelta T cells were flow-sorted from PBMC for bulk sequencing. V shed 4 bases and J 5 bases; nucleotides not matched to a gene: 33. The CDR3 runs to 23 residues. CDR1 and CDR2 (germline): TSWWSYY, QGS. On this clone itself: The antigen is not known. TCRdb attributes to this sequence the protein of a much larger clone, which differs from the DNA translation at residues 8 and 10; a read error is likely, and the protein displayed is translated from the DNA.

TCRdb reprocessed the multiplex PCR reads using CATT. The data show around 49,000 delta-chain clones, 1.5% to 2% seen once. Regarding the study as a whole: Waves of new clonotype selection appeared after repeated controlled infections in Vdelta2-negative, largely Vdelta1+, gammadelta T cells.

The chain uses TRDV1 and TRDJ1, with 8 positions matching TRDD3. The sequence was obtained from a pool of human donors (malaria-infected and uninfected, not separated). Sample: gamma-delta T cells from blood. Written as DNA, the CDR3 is TGTGCTCTTGGGGTTCCGTCTGTTCCCCTCCACAGTACTGGGGGGCGAGCCCAGGATAAACTCATCTTT. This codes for CALGVPSVPLHSTGGRAQDKLIF.